The next 13 T cell receptor beta chains were all read from a single sample in a study of glioma-infiltrating T cells. TCR alpha and beta CDR3 regions were amplified from RNA using iRepertoire nested multiplex PCR. TCRdb reprocessed the multiplex PCR reads via MiXCR and lists one record per CDR3 protein. The sample includes under 200,000 distinct CDR3 sequences, about 46% of them seen just once. Specimen: glioma tissue, nonneoplastic brain tissue, or PBMCs (not recorded which). These receptor sequences come from a human donor with low-grade glioma or glioblastoma, undergoing nonglioma brain surgery, or in good health (not recorded which).

This clonotype has more than one count but fewer than ten. The chain recombines TRBV12-3 or TRBV12-4 with TRBJ1-5; D call uncertain. The CDR3 is 15 amino acids. The V end lost 1 base, the J end lost 0 bases, and 7 bases lay between the germline ends. The CDR3 sequence is CASSLGAYSNQPQHF. CDR3 DNA: TGTGCCAGCAGTTTAGGAGCATATAGCAATCAGCCCCAGCATTTT.

At least ten counts were recorded for this clonotype. The chain joins TRBV12-3 or TRBV12-4 to TRBJ2-5; 7 bases line up with TRBD2. Trimming at V came to 0 bases and at J to 14 bases, leaving 12 bases not matched to a gene. This CDR3 contains 14 residues. CDR3 in amino acids: CASSLAPAGLEIYF. CDR3 nucleotides: TGTGCCAGCAGTTTAGCGCCAGCGGGACTCGAGATTTACTTC.

This clonotype was found many times. V and J are TRBV6-6 and TRBJ2-5; 10 bases fit TRBD2. V lost 0 bases, J lost 5 bases, and 9 bases stayed unmatched. Germline V lookup: CDR1 MNHNY, CDR2 SVGAGI (reference sequence). The CDR3 runs 17 residues. CDR3 nucleotides: TGTGCCAGCAGTTACTCGATGGCTAGCGGGAGTACTGAGACCCAGTACTTC. It is translated as CASSYSMASGSTETQYF.

A word on this clonotype: This may arise from a read error, as a much more abundant clone is one base away. The chain has TRBV2 and TRBJ1-2; 8 nucleotides agree with TRBD1. This CDR3 comprises 13 residues. CDR1 and CDR2 (germline): SNHLY, FYNNEI. V lost 6 bases, J lost 8 bases, and 8 bases stayed unmatched. CDR3 amino acids: CASRPKGQGGYTF. CDR3 in DNA: TGTGCCAGCAGACCCAAAGGACAGGGCGGCTACACCTTC.

The CDR3 nucleotides are TGCAGCGTTGAAGAAACTAGCGGGAGCAATGAGCAGTTCTTC. Its protein is CSVEETSGSNEQFF. The chain links TRBV29-1 to TRBJ2-1, with 11 bases aligning to TRBD2. CDR1 SQVTM and CDR2 ANQGSEA come from the germline V gene. V lost 0 bases, J lost 6 bases, and 1 base stayed unmatched. The CDR3 is 14 residues long.

As concerns this clonotype: One junction end does not reproduce the germline sequence, and a read error may be involved. The J gene is TRBJ2-7, the V gene TRBV28; 10 bases align to TRBD1. CDR3 length: 17 amino acids. Per germline, CDR1 MDHEN and CDR2 SYDVKM. CDR3 region: CACSWTGTGAFKREQYF. The CDR3 nucleotides are TGTGCCTGCAGTTGGACCGGGACAGGGGCCTTTAAGCGCGAGCAGTACTTC. The full variable domain, completed using reference TRBV28 and TRBJ2-7, is DVKVTQSSRYLVKRTGEKVFLECVQDMDHENMFWYRQDPGLGLRLIYFSYDVKMKEKGDIPEGYSVSREKKERFSLILESASTNQTSMYLCACSWTGTGAFKREQYFGPGTRLTVT.

In the case of this clonotype: The junction differs from germline at one of its ends, possibly a read error. The V and J genes are TRBV20-1 and TRBJ1-1; TRBD1 is a possible D gene (5 bases). The CDR3 sequence is 15 residues long. The V gene's germline CDR1 is DFQATT and CDR2 SNEGSKA (reference sequence). The DNA for the CDR3 is TGCAGTGCCCGAGGGGTCGGGAGAATAAACACTGAAGCTTTCTTC. Translated: CSARGVGRINTEAFF.

About this clonotype: A much larger clonotype is one base distant, so this may be a read error. V is TRBV6-5 and J is TRBJ2-4; TRBD2 matches at 14 bases. Germline V gene data show CDR1 as MNHEY and CDR2 as SVGAGI. The CDR3 length is 18 residues. The junction had 12 bases not matched to a gene; V was cut back by 9 bases and J by 2 bases. Here the CDR3 reads CASCPGTSGSMTKNIQYF. CDR3 sequence (DNA): TGTGCCAGTTGCCCCGGGACTAGCGGGAGTATGACCAAAAACATTCAGTACTTC.

Regarding this clonotype: Here the CDR3 omits its conserved ending phenylalanine or tryptophan, so a read error is the likely source. The chain recombines TRBV2 with TRBJ1-2; D is unresolved. This CDR3 has 14 amino acids. V was cut by 8 bases and J by 6 bases, with 19 bases left in between. The germline V gene encodes CDR1 SNHLY and CDR2 FYNNEI. The CDR3 protein is CASSLSRVNNGYTL. In DNA, the CDR3 is TGTGCCAGCTCGTTATCCCGGGTTAATAATGGCTACACCTTA.

The chain links TRBV14 to TRBJ2-7; no clear D gene. CDR3 size: 15 residues. With 2 bases removed from V and 3 bases from J, the gap between germline ends came to 14 bases. Per the germline V gene, CDR1 is SGHDN and CDR2 is FVKESK. The CDR3 DNA sequence: TGTGCCAGCAGCCAATGGTTGGCAGGTATCTACGAGCAGTACTTC. Translating gives CASSQWLAGIYEQYF.

A single count supports this clonotype. This may stem from a read error, because a much larger clone lies one nucleotide away. The chain recombines TRBV20-1 with TRBJ1-1; a weak D match, TRBD1 (5 bases). The V and J ends lost 5 bases and 3 bases respectively, with 16 bases between them. Germline V gene data show CDR1 as DFQATT and CDR2 as SNEGSKA (reference sequence). CDR3 size: 14 residues. Here the CDR3 reads CSACPPGGYTEAFF. For the CDR3, the DNA is TGCAGTGCTTGCCCCCCCGGGGGGTACACTGAAGCTTTCTTT.

The chain recombines TRBV20-1 with TRBJ1-4; D is possibly TRBD1 (5 bases). Germline values: CDR1 DFQATT, CDR2 SNEGSKA (reference sequence). The V and J ends lost 3 bases and 8 bases respectively, with 10 bases between them. This CDR3 has 12 amino acids. The CDR3 bases are TGCAGTGCTAGCTGGGGGACCGAAAAACTGTTTTTT. Protein: CSASWGTEKLFF.

The chain carries TRBV5-1 and TRBJ2-7; D unclear. This CDR3 is 11 amino acids long. In germline, CDR1 is SGHRS, CDR2 YFSETQ. Trimming cost V 4 bases and J 6 bases, with 8 bases left between them. CDR3 protein: CASSPSPEQYF. The CDR3 coding sequence is TGCGCCAGCAGCCCCTCCCCCGAGCAGTACTTC.